This entry features one T cell receptor (beta chain) sequence. V was shortened by 5 bases and J by 4 bases, with 12 bases between the two germline ends. Per germline, CDR1 DFQATT and CDR2 SNEGSKA (reference sequence). There are 13 residues in the CDR3. TCRdb re-derived calls from the 5' RACE reads in MiXCR, one entry per CDR3 protein. The sample shows tens of thousands of distinct CDR3 sequences, about 9.7% of them seen only once. The data stem from a study of early T cells in non-severe SARS-CoV-2 infection. Study-level information: Sequencing of unsorted whole blood was done on bulk RNA, leaving chains unpaired.

J is TRBJ2-1 and V is TRBV20-1; weak D call: TRBD1 (6 bases). This TCR came from an adult who was a healthcare worker with PCR-confirmed SARS-CoV-2 infection or an uninfected control (not recorded which). Sequenced sample: whole blood. In nucleotides, the CDR3 is TGCAGTGCTCCCTCGGGGACATACAATGAGCAGTTCTTC. Translation: CSAPSGTYNEQFF.